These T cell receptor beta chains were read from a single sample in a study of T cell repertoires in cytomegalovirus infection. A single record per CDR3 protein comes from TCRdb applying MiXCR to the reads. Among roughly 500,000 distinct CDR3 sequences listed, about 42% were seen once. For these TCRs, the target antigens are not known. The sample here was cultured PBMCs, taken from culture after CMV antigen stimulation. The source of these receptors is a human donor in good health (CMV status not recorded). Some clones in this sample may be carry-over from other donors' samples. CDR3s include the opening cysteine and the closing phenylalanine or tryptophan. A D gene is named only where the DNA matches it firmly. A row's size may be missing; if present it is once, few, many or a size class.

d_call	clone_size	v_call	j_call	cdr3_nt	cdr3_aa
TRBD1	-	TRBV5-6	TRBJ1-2	TGTGCCAGCAGTTCGGGACAGCTCTATGGCTACACCTTC	CASSSGQLYGYTF
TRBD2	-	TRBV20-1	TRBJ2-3	TGCAGTGCTAGAGGAGCGGGGGGGCCTTCAGATACGCAGTATTTT	CSARGAGGPSDTQYF
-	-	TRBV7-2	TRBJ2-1	TGTGCCAGCAGCACCCAAAACTACAATGAGCAGTTCTTC	CASSTQNYNEQFF
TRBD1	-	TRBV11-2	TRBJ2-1	TGTGCCAGCAGCTCTAATGTGGGGACAGGGACGTATGAGCAGTTCTTC	CASSSNVGTGTYEQFF
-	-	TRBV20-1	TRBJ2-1	TGCAGTGCTACTGGACAGTCAGTATCCTACAATGAGCAGTTCTTC	CSATGQSVSYNEQFF
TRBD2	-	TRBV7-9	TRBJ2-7	TGTGCCAGCAGCTTAGGATTGGGCGGGAGCGTTTTCGAGCAGTACTTC	CASSLGLGGSVFEQYF
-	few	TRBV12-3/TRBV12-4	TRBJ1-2	TGTGCCAGCAGTTTCGAGGGTTTGGAAGTGAACTATGGCTACACCTTC	CASSFEGLEVNYGYTF
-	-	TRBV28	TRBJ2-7	TGTCCCAGCAGTTTAGAATATTTATCGGGCTACTACTATGAGCAGTACTTC	CPSSLEYLSGYYYEQYF
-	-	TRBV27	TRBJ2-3	TGTGCCAGCAGTCCCCGGAGGTACCCCCCAGATACGCAGTATTTT	CASSPRRYPPDTQYF
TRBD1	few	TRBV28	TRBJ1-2	TGTGCCAGCAGTCAGACACCCAGGGGGCGAAATGCAAGGTATGGCTACACCTTC	CASSQTPRGRNARYGYTF
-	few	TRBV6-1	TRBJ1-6	TGTGCCAGCAGTGAAAGGGGACCGCTCCTAGATAATTCACCCCTCCACTTT	CASSERGPLLDNSPLHF
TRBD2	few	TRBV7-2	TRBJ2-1	TGTGCCAGCAGCTTAGCTACTAGCGGGGGGGCGAATGAGCAGTTCTTC	CASSLATSGGANEQFF
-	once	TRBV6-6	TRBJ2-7	TGTGCCAGCAGTTACTCCGGCAACAAATACGAGCAGTACTTC	CASSYSGNKYEQYF
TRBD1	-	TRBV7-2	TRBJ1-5	TGTGCCAGCAGCTTACAGACAGGGTCTGGGGCCCAGCATTTT	CASSLQTGSGAQHF
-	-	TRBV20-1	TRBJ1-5	TGCAGTGCTAGACTTGGGAATCAGCCCCAGCATTTT	CSARLGNQPQHF
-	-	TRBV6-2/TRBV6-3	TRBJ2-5	TGTGCCAGCAGCCATGGGATGTACCAAGAGACCCAGTACTTC	CASSHGMYQETQYF
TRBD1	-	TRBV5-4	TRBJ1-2	TGTGCCAGCAGCCCCCCTGGGACAGGGGGTGATGGCTACACCTTC	CASSPPGTGGDGYTF
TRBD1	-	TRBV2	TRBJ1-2	TGTGCCAGCAGGGAGACAGGGGCCGGCTACACCTTC	CASRETGAGYTF
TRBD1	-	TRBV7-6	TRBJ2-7	TGTGCCAGCAGCTTGGGACAGGGCCGCGCCAGAACCACGCACTTC	CASSLGQGRARTTHF
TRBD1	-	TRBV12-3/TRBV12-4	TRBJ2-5	TGTGCCAGCAGTTCGACAGGGGGCCTACAAGAGACCCAGTACTTC	CASSSTGGLQETQYF